The 23 T cell receptor beta chains below all came from one sample that was sequenced in a study of glioma-infiltrating T cells. The iRepertoire nested amplicon-rescue multiplex PCR amplified TCR alpha and beta CDR3s from RNA. TCRdb re-derived calls from the multiplex PCR reads in MiXCR, one entry per CDR3 protein. The repertoire includes under 200,000 distinct CDR3 sequences, over 40% of them detected once, and around 4.9% sits in the top ten. The specimen was glioma tissue, nonneoplastic brain tissue, or PBMCs (not recorded which). The receptors here all came from a human donor with low-grade glioma or glioblastoma, undergoing nonglioma brain surgery, or in good health (not recorded which).

This clonotype was recorded at least ten times. This chain joins TRBV20-1 and TRBJ2-4; 10 nucleotides agree with TRBD1. The CDR3 consists of 16 residues. CDR1 and CDR2 (germline): DFQATT, SNEGSKA (reference sequence). Germline trimming cut 4 bases from V and 0 bases from J; bases unmatched to any gene: 6. CDR3 region: CSATRDRGAAKNIQYF. CDR3 nucleotide sequence: TGCAGTGCTACCCGGGACAGGGGTGCAGCCAAAAACATTCAGTACTTC.

This clonotype was observed many times. This chain joins TRBV28 and TRBJ1-1; 7 bases are a match to TRBD1. Germline loops: CDR1 MDHEN, CDR2 SYDVKM. The CDR3 is 13 amino acids. The ends lost 4 bases at V and 4 bases at J; junction bases unmatched: 3. CDR3 nucleotides: TGTGCCAGCAGTTCTGGGACAGCCACTGAAGCTTTCTTT. It translates to CASSSGTATEAFF.

V is TRBV30 and J is TRBJ2-1; the D gene is possibly TRBD2 (5 bases). Looked up from germline, CDR1 is GTSNPN and CDR2 is SVGIG (reference sequence). V dropped 1 base and J dropped 6 bases, with 16 bases sitting between them. This CDR3 region has 15 residues. CDR3 protein: CAWSATTRVGNEQFF. CDR3 DNA: TGTGCCTGGAGTGCGACTACCAGAGTGGGCAATGAGCAGTTCTTC.

This clonotype was counted a single time. V gene TRBV3-1 combines with J gene TRBJ2-5; D may be TRBD2 (7 bases). The germline gives CDR1 LGHDT, CDR2 YNNKEL (reference sequence). This CDR3 has 14 amino acids. V was trimmed by 4 bases and J by 4 bases, leaving 13 bases between them. CDR3 DNA: TGTGCCAGCAGCCTTTGGGGGGGGGCAGAGACCCAGTACTTC. It is translated as CASSLWGGAETQYF.

This clonotype was seen a single time. It may be a read error: a sequence one base away is much more abundant. The chain couples TRBV6-2 or TRBV6-3 to TRBJ2-7, with unresolved D. V was shortened by 10 bases and J by 1 base, with 11 bases between the two germline ends. Germline values: CDR1 MNHEY, CDR2 SVGEGT. The CDR3 is 12 amino acids. CDR3 protein: CAIRKESYEQYF. CDR3 coding DNA: TGTGCCATCAGGAAGGAGTCCTACGAGCAGTACTTC.

This clonotype has a count of ten or more. The rearrangement links TRBV6-1 to TRBJ2-7; weak D call: TRBD2 (5 bases). Trimming removed 7 bases at V and 4 bases at J, with 23 bases between. CDR3 length: 16 residues. Germline CDR1 is MNHNS and CDR2 is SASEGT. CDR3 residues: CASTPEFGSKSYEQYF. The CDR3, as DNA: TGTGCCAGCACCCCGGAGTTTGGGAGTAAGAGTTACGAGCAGTACTTC.

This clonotype came up many times. CDR3: CSARERGARAYEQYF. The CDR3 region has the DNA TGCAGTGCTAGGGAGCGGGGGGCGCGGGCCTACGAGCAGTACTTC. V is TRBV20-1 and J is TRBJ2-7, with TRBD2 matching over 9 bases. Trimming removed 3 bases from V and 2 bases from J; junction bases left unmatched: 8. This CDR3 is built from 15 residues. Germline CDR1 and CDR2: DFQATT and SNEGSKA (reference sequence).

Regarding this clonotype: This may stem from a read error, because a much larger clone lies one nucleotide away. This chain connects TRBV29-1 to TRBJ1-1; no clear D gene. This CDR3 is built from 15 residues. Per germline, CDR1 SQVTM and CDR2 ANQGSEA. V lost 5 bases to trimming and J lost 5 bases, with 21 bases between them. For the CDR3, the DNA is TGCAGCGTTTTAACCTCAATGGGAGTATTAACTGAAGCTTTCTTT. It encodes CSVLTSMGVLTEAFF.

This clonotype was seen ten or more times. V is TRBV20-1 and J is TRBJ1-1; D is possibly TRBD1 (6 bases). The germline V gene encodes CDR1 DFQATT and CDR2 SNEGSKA (reference sequence). Trimming took 7 bases from V and 7 from J, leaving 10 bases between them. CDR3 length equals 10 residues. CDR3 protein: CSEKGGEAFF. CDR3 DNA sequence: TGCAGTGAAAAGGGGGGTGAAGCTTTCTTT.

Of note for this clonotype: This may be a read error, as it is one base from a much larger clone. The V call is TRBV7-6, the J call TRBJ2-3; no reliable D call. Germline V gene sequence: CDR1 SGHVS, CDR2 FNYEAQ. The CDR3 is made up of 15 amino acids. Trimming left V 5 bases short and J 0 bases short, with 12 bases between. The chain's CDR3 is CASSPEEGSTDTQYF. In DNA form, the CDR3 reads TGTGCCAGCAGCCCCGAGGAAGGAAGCACAGATACGCAGTATTTT.

This clonotype showed up just a few times. V gene TRBV4-1 combines with J gene TRBJ2-7, with 12 bases identical to TRBD1. The V gene end was trimmed by 0 bases and the J gene end by 2 bases; junction bases not matched to a gene: 5. This CDR3 is built from 17 residues. Germline V gene lookup returns CDR1 MGHRA and CDR2 YSYEKL. As DNA, the CDR3 is TGCGCCAGCAGCCAAGAGGGACAGGGGGCTACAGCCTACGAGCAGTACTTC. Encoded protein: CASSQEGQGATAYEQYF.

This sequence joins TRBV5-1 and TRBJ2-1; 9 bases fit TRBD1. In germline, CDR1 is SGHRS, CDR2 YFSETQ. The length of the CDR3 is 15 residues. V shed 4 bases and J 6 bases; nucleotides not matched to a gene: 8. The CDR3 is CASSKGQGVGNEQFF. The CDR3 coding sequence is TGCGCCAGCAGCAAGGGACAGGGAGTGGGCAATGAGCAGTTCTTC.

Worth noting for this clonotype: Possible read error: a much larger clone is one base away. The chain recombines TRBV4-2 with TRBJ1-5; D possibly corresponds to TRBD1 (6 bases). Looked up from germline, CDR1 is LGHNA and CDR2 is YNFKEQ. The CDR3 has 15 amino acids. V lost 3 bases and J lost 4, with 13 bases in between. The CDR3 sequence is CASSQSRGENQPQHF. The CDR3 DNA reads TGTGCCAGCAGCCAGAGCAGGGGAGAAAATCAGCCCCAGCATTTT.

This rearrangement joins TRBV7-9 to TRBJ2-1, with 11 bases fitting TRBD2. Looked up from germline, CDR1 is SEHNR and CDR2 is FQNEAQ (reference sequence). V shed 7 bases and J 9 bases; nucleotides not matched to a gene: 17. There are 17 residues in the CDR3. CDR3 bases: TGTGCCAGCAACAAACCCCAATGGACTAGCGGGCTGGGTGAGCAGTTCTTC. It specifies CASNKPQWTSGLGEQFF.

Concerning this clonotype: A much larger clone lies one base from this, so it may be a read error. This chain links TRBV19 with TRBJ1-5; D may be TRBD1 (6 bases). The CDR3 contains 15 residues. CDR1 and CDR2 from the germline V gene are LNHDA and SQIVND (reference sequence). CDR3 sequence reads: CASSIPGQTYQPKHF. The CDR3 DNA follows: TGTGCCAGTAGTATCCCAGGACAGACTTATCAGCCCAAGCATTTT.

This clonotype has more than one count but fewer than ten. V usage is TRBV7-9 and J usage is TRBJ2-7, with D hard to call. Germline V gene data show CDR1 as SEHNR and CDR2 as FQNEAQ (reference sequence). The length of the CDR3 is 14 residues. The V and J ends lost 1 base and 2 bases respectively, with 9 bases between them. CDR3 DNA: TGTGCCAGCAGCTTAGAGGCACTTACCTACGAGCAGTACTTC. It is translated as CASSLEALTYEQYF.

Many counts were recorded for this clonotype. The CDR3 bases are TGTGCCAGCAGTTTAGGTCCGGGGAGGGGCACTGAAGCTTTCTTT. Protein product: CASSLGPGRGTEAFF. The chain is built from TRBV27 and TRBJ1-1, with D possibly TRBD1 on 5 matching bases. The CDR3 consists of 15 residues. V was cut by 2 bases and J by 4 bases, with 14 bases left in between. Germline V lookup: CDR1 MNHEY, CDR2 SMNVEV (reference sequence).

This clonotype was counted at least ten times. The chain joins TRBV15 to TRBJ2-1; 12 positions agree with TRBD2. CDR3 size: 16 residues. The germline CDR1 and CDR2 sequences are LNHNV and YYDKDF (reference sequence). The junction had 4 bases not matched to a gene; V was cut back by 0 bases and J by 7 bases. For the CDR3, the DNA is TGTGCCACCAGCAGAGAGACTAGCGGGAGTAGTAATGAGCAGTTCTTC. It translates to CATSRETSGSSNEQFF. The full variable domain, with the rest looked up from reference TRBV15 and TRBJ2-1, is DAMVIQNPRYQVTQFGKPVTLSCSQTLNHNVMYWYQQKSSQAPKLLFHYYDKDFNNEADTPDNFQSRRPNTSFCFLDIRSPGLGDTAMYLCATSRETSGSSNEQFFGPGTRLTVL.

Turning to this clonotype: A read error may be the cause here, since a much bigger clone is one base away. The J gene is TRBJ1-2, the V gene TRBV2; TRBD1 is a possible D gene (6 bases). The CDR3 has 15 amino acids. Trimming stripped 6 bases from V and 4 bases from J, with 18 bases between. Germline V gene data show CDR1 as SNHLY and CDR2 as FYNNEI. CDR3 bases: TGTGCCAGCAGAACCGGGACATGGAAAGGCTATGGCTACACCTTC. Residues: CASRTGTWKGYGYTF.

A remark on this clonotype: A read error may explain this, as a much larger clone is one base away. The J gene is TRBJ2-3, the V gene TRBV20-1; 8 nucleotides agree with TRBD2. Germline values: CDR1 DFQATT, CDR2 SNEGSKA (reference sequence). Losses at the gene ends were 4 bases for V and 9 bases for J; bases not matched to a gene: 12. The CDR3 has 14 amino acids. CDR3 bases: TGCAGTGCTATAACATTAAGCGGGAGTGGCACGCAGTATTTT. It codes for CSAITLSGSGTQYF.

On this clonotype itself: Because it lacks the conserved phenylalanine or tryptophan at the end, this CDR3 is likely a read error. The chain uses TRBV12-3 or TRBV12-4 and TRBJ2-7, with a weak D call TRBD1 (6 bases). The CDR3 runs 12 residues. The CDR3 spells CDSRGTGYEQYL. The CDR3 DNA follows: TGTGACAGCAGGGGTACAGGGTACGAGCAGTACTTA.

For this clonotype: A clone one base away is much larger, so this may be a read error. This chain joins TRBV19 and TRBJ2-1; D gene uncertain. Trimming shortened V by 8 bases and J by 3 bases, and 11 bases separated the two germline ends. Germline CDR1 reads LNHDA; CDR2 reads SQIVND (reference sequence). CDR3 length: 13 amino acids. DNA for the CDR3: TGTGCCAGTGTCGGTGGTTTCTACAATGAGCAGTTCTTC. It encodes CASVGGFYNEQFF.

Remarks on this clonotype: A much larger clone lies a single base off, so this may be a read error. The chain couples TRBV4-2 to TRBJ2-7; 8 bases are shared with TRBD2. CDR1 is LGHNA and CDR2 is YNFKEQ in the germline V gene. This CDR3 is built from 18 residues. CDR3 nucleotide sequence: TGTGCCAGCAGACAAGATCGGTGGTCGGCTAGCGGGTCCCACGAGCAGTACTTC. This codes for CASRQDRWSASGSHEQYF.